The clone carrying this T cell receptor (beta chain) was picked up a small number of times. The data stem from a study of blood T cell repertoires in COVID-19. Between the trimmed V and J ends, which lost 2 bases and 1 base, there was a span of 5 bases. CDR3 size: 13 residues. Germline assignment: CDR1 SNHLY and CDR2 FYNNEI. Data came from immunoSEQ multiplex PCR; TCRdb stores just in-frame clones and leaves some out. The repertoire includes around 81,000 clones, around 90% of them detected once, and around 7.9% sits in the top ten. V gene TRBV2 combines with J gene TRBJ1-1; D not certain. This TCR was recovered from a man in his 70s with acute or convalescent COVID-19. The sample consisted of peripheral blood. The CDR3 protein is CASSELENTEAFF. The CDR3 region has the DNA TGTGCCAGCAGTGAATTAGAGAACACTGAAGCTTTCTTT.